The 8 T cell receptor beta chains below were found in one sample sequenced in a study of spatial heterogeneity in lung cancer. Indicated time point: sample taken at primary tumor resection. Tumor, nontumor lung or frozen PBMC supplied whole RNA that was sequenced unsorted. Each CDR3 protein is one row after TCRdb ran MiXCR on the 5' RACE reads. The sample holds thousands of distinct CDR3 sequences, approximately 7% seen once. The specimen comprised normal lung tissue next to the tumor, sampled at surgery. All receptors derive from a male donor with early-stage non-small cell lung cancer.

This clonotype was observed many times. V gene TRBV7-8 combines with J gene TRBJ2-4, with D possibly TRBD1 on 6 matching bases. V was pared by 1 base and J by 2 bases, with 18 bases between. This CDR3 region has 18 residues. CDR1 is SGHVS and CDR2 is FQNEAQ in the germline V gene. CDR3 region: CASSLEGVTGWTKNIQYF. The DNA for the CDR3 is TGTGCCAGCAGCTTAGAGGGGGTGACAGGTTGGACCAAAAACATTCAGTACTTC.

V usage is TRBV6-5 and J usage is TRBJ1-6, with 7 bases lining up with TRBD1. V dropped 0 bases and J dropped 5; count of bases not matched to a gene: 10. The CDR3 length is 18 residues. Germline V gene sequence: CDR1 MNHEY, CDR2 SVGAGI. For the CDR3, the DNA is TGTGCCAGCAGTTACTCTGGACTCCGGGACAGACATAATTCACCCCTCCACTTT. This sequence encodes CASSYSGLRDRHNSPLHF.

In its sample, this clonotype is medium-sized (0.01 to 0.1%). V gene TRBV7-2 combines with J gene TRBJ2-1; the match to TRBD2 covers 13 bases. CDR1 is SGHTA and CDR2 is FQGNSA in the germline V gene. This CDR3 is 14 amino acids long. J lost 8 bases, V lost 3 bases, and 1 base had no gene match. CDR3 nucleotides: TGTGCCAGCAGCTTCGGACTAGCGGGGGATGAGCAGTTCTTC. Amino acids: CASSFGLAGDEQFF. The variable domain in full, with the rest retrieved from reference TRBV7-2 and TRBJ2-1, is GAGVSQSPSNKVTEKGKDVELRCDPISGHTALYWYRQSLGQGLEFLIYFQGNSAPDKSGLPSDRFSAERTGGSVSTLTIQRTQQEDSAVYLCASSFGLAGDEQFFGPGTRLTVL.

This clonotype was recorded at least ten times. This rearrangement joins TRBV6-1 to TRBJ2-7, with 11 bases lining up with TRBD2. Losses at the gene ends were 9 bases for V and 5 bases for J; bases not matched to a gene: 9. The CDR3 runs to 14 residues. The germline V gene encodes CDR1 MNHNS and CDR2 SASEGT. CDR3 sequence: CASSGRAAFHEQYV. The CDR3 nucleotides read TGTGCCAGTAGCGGGAGGGCCGCTTTCCACGAGCAGTACGTC.

This clonotype was detected ten times or more. This chain links TRBV24-1 with TRBJ2-1; 11 bases align to TRBD2. This CDR3 region has 17 residues. V shed 4 bases, J shed 8 bases, and the junction held 12 bases outside the gene matches. The V gene's germline CDR1 is KGHDR and CDR2 SFDVKD. The CDR3 nucleotides read TGTGCCACCAGTGACCCACTGCAACTAGCGGGAGCGGATGAGCAGTTCTTC. This codes for CATSDPLQLAGADEQFF.

This clonotype was counted ten times or more. The J gene is TRBJ1-1, the V gene TRBV29-1, with D possibly matching TRBD1 (6 bases). The CDR3 runs 13 residues. Germline lookup yields CDR1 SQVTM and CDR2 ANQGSEA. V lost 7 bases, J lost 0 bases, and 12 bases lay in between. The CDR3, as DNA: TGCAGCGGTCGAGGGGGGCTGAACACTGAAGCTTTCTTT. The encoded protein is CSGRGGLNTEAFF.

This clonotype is deemed medium-sized. The V call is TRBV27, the J call TRBJ2-7; maybe TRBD2 (6 bases). The germline V and J ends were trimmed by 2 bases and 7 bases, with 12 bases remaining between them. This CDR3 is 13 amino acids long. Germline loops: CDR1 MNHEY, CDR2 SMNVEV (reference sequence). This CDR3 is CASSLARGGEQYV. CDR3 coding DNA: TGTGCCAGCAGTTTAGCAAGAGGAGGGGAGCAGTACGTC.

This clonotype has at least ten counts. The genes are TRBV7-6 and TRBJ2-1, with D possibly matching TRBD2 (7 bases). V was pared by 8 bases and J by 7 bases, with 18 bases between. Germline lookup yields CDR1 SGHVS and CDR2 FNYEAQ. There are 14 residues in the CDR3. This chain's CDR3 is CASLPEGGRNEQFF. CDR3 nucleotides: TGTGCCAGCCTCCCTGAGGGGGGGCGGAATGAGCAGTTCTTC.